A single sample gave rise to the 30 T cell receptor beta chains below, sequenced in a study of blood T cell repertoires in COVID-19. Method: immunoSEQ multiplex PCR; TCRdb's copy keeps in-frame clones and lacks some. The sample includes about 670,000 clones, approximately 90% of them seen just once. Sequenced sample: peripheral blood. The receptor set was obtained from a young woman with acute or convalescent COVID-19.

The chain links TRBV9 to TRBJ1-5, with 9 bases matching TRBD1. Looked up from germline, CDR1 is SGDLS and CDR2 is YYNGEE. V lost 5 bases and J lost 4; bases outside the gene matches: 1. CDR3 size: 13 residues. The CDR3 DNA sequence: TGTGCCAGCAGTGACAGGGGGAATCAGCCCCAGCATTTT. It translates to CASSDRGNQPQHF.

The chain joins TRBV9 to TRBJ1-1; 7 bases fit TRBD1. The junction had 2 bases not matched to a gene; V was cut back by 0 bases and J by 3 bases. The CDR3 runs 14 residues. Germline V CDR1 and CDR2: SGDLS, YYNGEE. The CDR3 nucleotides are TGTGCCAGCAGCGTAGGGCAGGGGGACACTGAAGCTTTCTTT. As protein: CASSVGQGDTEAFF.

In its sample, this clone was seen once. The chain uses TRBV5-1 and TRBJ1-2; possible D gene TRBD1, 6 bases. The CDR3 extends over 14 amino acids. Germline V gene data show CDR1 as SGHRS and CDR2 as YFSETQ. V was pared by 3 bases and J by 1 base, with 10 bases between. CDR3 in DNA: TGCGCCAGCAGCTCTAGGGGGGGTAACTATGGCTACACCTTC. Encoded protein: CASSSRGGNYGYTF.

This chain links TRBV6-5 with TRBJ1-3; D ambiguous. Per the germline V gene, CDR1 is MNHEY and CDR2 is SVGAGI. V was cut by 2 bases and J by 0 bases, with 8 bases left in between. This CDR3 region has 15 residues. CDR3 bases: TGTGCCAGCAGTTACCTACTTGGCTCTGGAAACACCATATATTTT. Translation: CASSYLLGSGNTIYF.

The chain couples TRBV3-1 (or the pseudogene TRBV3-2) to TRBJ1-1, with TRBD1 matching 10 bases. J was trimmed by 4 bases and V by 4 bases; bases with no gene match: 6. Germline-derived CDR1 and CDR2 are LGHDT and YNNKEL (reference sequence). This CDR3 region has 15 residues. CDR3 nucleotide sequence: TGTGCCAGCAGCCTTAAGACAGGGGGCTCCACTGAAGCTTTCTTT. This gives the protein CASSLKTGGSTEAFF.

CDR3 region: CASSYKQGQRNHGYTF. The CDR3, as DNA: TGTGCCAGCAGTTACAAGCAGGGACAGAGAAACCATGGCTACACCTTC. The gene calls are TRBV6-5 and TRBJ1-2; 7 nucleotides line up with TRBD1. Germline CDR1 reads MNHEY; CDR2 reads SVGAGI. V was pared by 2 bases and J by 6 bases, with 12 bases of the junction left unmatched. The CDR3 contains 16 residues.

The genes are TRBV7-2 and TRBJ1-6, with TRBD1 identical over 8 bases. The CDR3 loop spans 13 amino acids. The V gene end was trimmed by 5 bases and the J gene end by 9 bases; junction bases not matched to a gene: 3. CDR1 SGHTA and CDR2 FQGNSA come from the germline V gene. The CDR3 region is CASSRTGSSPLHF. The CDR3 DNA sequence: TGTGCCAGCAGCCGGACAGGGAGTTCACCCCTCCACTTT.

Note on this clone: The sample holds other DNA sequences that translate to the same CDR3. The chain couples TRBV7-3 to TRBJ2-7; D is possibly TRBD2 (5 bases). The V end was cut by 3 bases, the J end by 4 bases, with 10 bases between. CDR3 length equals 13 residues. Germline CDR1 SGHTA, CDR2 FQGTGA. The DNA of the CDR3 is TGTGCCAGCAGCTTGGGTACGGGATACGAGCAGTACTTC. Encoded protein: CASSLGTGYEQYF. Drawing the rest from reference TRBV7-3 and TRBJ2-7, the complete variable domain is GAGVSQTPSNKVTEKGKYVELRCDPISGHTALYWYRQSLGQGPEFLIYFQGTGAADDSGLPNDRFFAVRPEGSVSTLKIQRTERGDSAVYLCASSLGTGYEQYFGPGTRLTVT.

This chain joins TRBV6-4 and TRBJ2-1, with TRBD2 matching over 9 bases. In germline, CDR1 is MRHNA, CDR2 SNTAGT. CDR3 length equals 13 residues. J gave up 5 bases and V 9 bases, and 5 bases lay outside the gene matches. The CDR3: CARSSGGNNEQFF. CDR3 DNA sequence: TGTGCCAGGTCGAGCGGGGGGAACAATGAGCAGTTCTTC.

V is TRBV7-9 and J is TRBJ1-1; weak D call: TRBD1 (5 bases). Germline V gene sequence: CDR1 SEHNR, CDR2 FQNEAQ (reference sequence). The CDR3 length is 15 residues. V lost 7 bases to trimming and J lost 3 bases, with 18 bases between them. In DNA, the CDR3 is TGTGCCAGCACCCTTAGTGGGGCGCAGTACACTGAAGCTTTCTTT. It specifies CASTLSGAQYTEAFF.

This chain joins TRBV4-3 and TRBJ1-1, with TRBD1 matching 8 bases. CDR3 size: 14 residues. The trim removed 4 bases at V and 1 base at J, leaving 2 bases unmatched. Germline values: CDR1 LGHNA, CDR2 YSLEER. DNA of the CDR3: TGCGCCAGCAGCCCCGGGACAGGGAACACTGAAGCTTTCTTT. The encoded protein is CASSPGTGNTEAFF.

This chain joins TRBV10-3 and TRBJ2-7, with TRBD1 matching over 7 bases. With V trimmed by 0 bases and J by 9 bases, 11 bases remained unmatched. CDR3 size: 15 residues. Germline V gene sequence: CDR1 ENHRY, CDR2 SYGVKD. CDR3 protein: CAISESMGDRVGQYF. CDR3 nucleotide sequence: TGTGCCATCAGTGAGTCGATGGGAGACAGGGTTGGGCAGTACTTC.

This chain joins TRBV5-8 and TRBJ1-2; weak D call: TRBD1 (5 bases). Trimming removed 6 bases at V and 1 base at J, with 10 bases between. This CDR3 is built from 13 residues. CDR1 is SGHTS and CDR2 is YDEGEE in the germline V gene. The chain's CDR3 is CASIRQINYGYTF. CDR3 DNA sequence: TGTGCCAGCATCAGACAGATTAACTATGGCTACACCTTC.

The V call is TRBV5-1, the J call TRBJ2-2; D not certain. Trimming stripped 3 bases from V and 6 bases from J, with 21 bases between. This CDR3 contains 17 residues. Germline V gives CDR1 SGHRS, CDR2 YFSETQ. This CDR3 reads CASSSYPLDNFSGELFF. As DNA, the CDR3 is TGCGCCAGCAGCTCCTACCCCTTAGACAACTTCTCCGGGGAGCTGTTTTTT.

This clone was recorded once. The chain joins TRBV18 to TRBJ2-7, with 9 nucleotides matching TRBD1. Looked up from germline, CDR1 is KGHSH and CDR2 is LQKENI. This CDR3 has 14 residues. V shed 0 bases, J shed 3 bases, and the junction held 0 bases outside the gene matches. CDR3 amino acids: CASSPPGQGYEQYF. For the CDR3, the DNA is TGTGCCAGCTCACCACCGGGACAGGGCTACGAGCAGTACTTC.

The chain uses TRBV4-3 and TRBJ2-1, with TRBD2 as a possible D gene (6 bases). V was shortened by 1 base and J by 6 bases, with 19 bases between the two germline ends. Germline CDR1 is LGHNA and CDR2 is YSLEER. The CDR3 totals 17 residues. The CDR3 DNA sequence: TGCGCCAGCAGCCAAGGACAGAGGGCTTGGGGAGGCAATGAGCAGTTCTTC. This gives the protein CASSQGQRAWGGNEQFF.

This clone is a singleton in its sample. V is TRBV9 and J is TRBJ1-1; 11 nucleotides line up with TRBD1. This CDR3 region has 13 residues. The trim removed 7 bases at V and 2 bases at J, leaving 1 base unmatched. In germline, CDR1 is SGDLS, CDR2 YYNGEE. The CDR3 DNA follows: TGTGCCAGCGGGACAGGGGGAAACACTGAAGCTTTCTTT. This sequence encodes CASGTGGNTEAFF.

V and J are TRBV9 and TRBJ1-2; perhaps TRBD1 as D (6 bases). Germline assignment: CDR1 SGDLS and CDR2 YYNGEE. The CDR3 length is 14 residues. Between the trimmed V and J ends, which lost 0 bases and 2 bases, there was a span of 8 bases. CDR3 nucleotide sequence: TGTGCCAGCAGCGTAGTGAGGGGGAACTATGGCTACACCTTC. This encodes CASSVVRGNYGYTF.

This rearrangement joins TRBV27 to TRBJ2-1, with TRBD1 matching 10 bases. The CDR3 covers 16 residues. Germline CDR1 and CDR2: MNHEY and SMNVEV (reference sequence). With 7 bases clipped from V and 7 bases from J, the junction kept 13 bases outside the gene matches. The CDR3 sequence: CASIQYGTGAYNEQFF. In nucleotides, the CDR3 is TGTGCCAGCATCCAATACGGGACAGGGGCATATAATGAGCAGTTCTTC.

The CDR3 nucleotides read TGTGCCAGCAGCAAAGCCCGGGACAGACCCCCCCGCAGCCTCCACCGGAACACTGAAGCTTTCTTT. This encodes CASSKARDRPPRSLHRNTEAFF. The chain is built from TRBV21-1 and TRBJ1-1; no DNA check was done on the table's D call, TRBD1. TRBV21-1 is assigned pseudogene status. This CDR3 contains 22 residues.

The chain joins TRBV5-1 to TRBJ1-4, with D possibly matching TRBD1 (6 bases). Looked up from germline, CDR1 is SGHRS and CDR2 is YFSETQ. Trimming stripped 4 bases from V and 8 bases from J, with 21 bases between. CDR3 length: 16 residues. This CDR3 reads CASSESLRDKREKLFF. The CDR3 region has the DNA TGCGCCAGCAGCGAAAGCCTCCGGGACAAAAGAGAAAAACTGTTTTTT.

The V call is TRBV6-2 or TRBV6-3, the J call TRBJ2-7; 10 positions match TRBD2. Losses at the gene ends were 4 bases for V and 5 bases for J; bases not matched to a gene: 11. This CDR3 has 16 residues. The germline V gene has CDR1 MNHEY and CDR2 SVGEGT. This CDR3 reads CASSSLGVLAGDEQYF. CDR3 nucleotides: TGTGCCAGCAGTTCCCTTGGGGTTCTAGCGGGGGACGAGCAGTACTTC.

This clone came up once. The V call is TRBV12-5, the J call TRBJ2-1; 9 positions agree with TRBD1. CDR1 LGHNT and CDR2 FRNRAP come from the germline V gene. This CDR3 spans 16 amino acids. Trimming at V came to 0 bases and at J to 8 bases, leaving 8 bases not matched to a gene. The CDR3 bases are TGTGCTAGTGGTTTGGTACTGGGACAGGGTCCCCATGAGCAGTTCTTC. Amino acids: CASGLVLGQGPHEQFF.

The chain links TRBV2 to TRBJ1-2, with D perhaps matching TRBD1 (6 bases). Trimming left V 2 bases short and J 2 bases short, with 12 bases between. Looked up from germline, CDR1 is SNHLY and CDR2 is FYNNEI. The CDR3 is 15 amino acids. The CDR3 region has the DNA TGTGCCAGCAGTGAAAATCAGGGGCCAAACTATGGCTACACCTTC. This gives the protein CASSENQGPNYGYTF.

The CDR3 region is CASSGYSGAINSNQPQHF. CDR3 bases: TGCGCCAGCAGTGGCTACAGCGGAGCCATTAATAGCAATCAGCCCCAGCATTTT. J is TRBJ1-5 and V is TRBV10-1; the D is unclear. Deletions cut 4 bases from V and 0 bases from J, with 19 bases between. The CDR3 consists of 18 residues. CDR1 and CDR2 (germline): WNHNN, SYGVQD (reference sequence).

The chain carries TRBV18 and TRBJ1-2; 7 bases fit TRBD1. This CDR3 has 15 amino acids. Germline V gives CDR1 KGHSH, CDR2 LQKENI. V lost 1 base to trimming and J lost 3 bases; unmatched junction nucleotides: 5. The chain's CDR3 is CASSPLGTAHYGYTF. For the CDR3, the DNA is TGTGCCAGCTCACCACTGGGGACAGCACACTATGGCTACACCTTC.

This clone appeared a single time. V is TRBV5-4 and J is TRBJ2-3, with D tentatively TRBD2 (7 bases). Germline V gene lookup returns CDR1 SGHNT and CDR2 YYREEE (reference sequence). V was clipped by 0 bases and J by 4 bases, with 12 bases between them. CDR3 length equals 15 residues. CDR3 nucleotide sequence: TGTGCCAGCAGCTTGGAGGGGGGGCCCTCAGATACGCAGTATTTT. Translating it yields CASSLEGGPSDTQYF.

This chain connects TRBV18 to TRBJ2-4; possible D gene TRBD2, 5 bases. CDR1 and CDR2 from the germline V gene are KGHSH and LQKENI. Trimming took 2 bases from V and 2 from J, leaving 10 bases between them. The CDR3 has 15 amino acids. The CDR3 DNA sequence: TGTGCCAGCTCACCAGTAGCGTTTACCAAAAACATTCAGTACTTC. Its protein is CASSPVAFTKNIQYF.

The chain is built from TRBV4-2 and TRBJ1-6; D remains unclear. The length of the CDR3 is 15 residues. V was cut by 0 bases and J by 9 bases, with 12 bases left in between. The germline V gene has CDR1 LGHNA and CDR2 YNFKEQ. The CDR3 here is CASSQEPGGSSPLHF. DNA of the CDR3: TGTGCCAGCAGCCAAGAACCGGGTGGGAGTTCACCCCTCCACTTT.

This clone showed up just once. DNA for the CDR3: TGTGCCAGCAGTGATGGTAGGGGGCCTGGGGCCAACGTCCTGACTTTC. Its translation: CASSDGRGPGANVLTF. This chain connects TRBV6-1 to TRBJ2-6, with TRBD1 matching 7 bases. CDR1 and CDR2 from the germline V gene are MNHNS and SASEGT. Losses at the gene ends were 3 bases for V and 2 bases for J; bases not matched to a gene: 4. The length of the CDR3 is 16 residues.